Listed below are T cell receptor beta chains from one sample, sequenced in a study of CD8+CD57+ T cells in acquired aplastic anemia. TCRdb ran MiXCR on the reads and lists one entry per CDR3 protein. The sample shows about 240,000 distinct CDR3 sequences, roughly half of them seen only once. The sample taken for sequencing was sorted CD4+, CD8+, or CD8+CD57+ T cells (not recorded which) from PBMCs. The receptors were gathered from a human donor with aplastic anemia. Both conserved end residues are part of each CDR3. Each record gives: V gene, D gene, J gene, clone size, CDR3 protein, CDR3 DNA. A D gene is named only where the DNA matches it firmly. Not all rows give a size; the values are once, few, many and, for expanded clones, a class.

TRBV7-9,NA,TRBJ1-1,many,CASSLNTDEAFF,TGTGCCAGCAGCTTAAACACAGACGAAGCTTTCTTT
TRBV7-8,NA,TRBJ2-3,many,CASSLFELTQYF,TGTGCCAGCAGCTTATTTGAGCTCACGCAGTATTTT
TRBV2,NA,TRBJ1-2,NA,CAAGGASGYTF,TGTGCGGCGGGGGGGGCGAGTGGCTACACCTTC
TRBV7-3,TRBD1,TRBJ2-7,once,CASSPIVPRQGVDEQYF,TGTGCCAGCAGCCCCATTGTCCCCCGACAGGGGGTCGACGAGCAGTACTTC
TRBV7-3,TRBD2,TRBJ2-1,few,CASSLLAGGQYNEQFF,TGTGCCAGCAGCTTACTAGCGGGGGGGCAATACAATGAGCAGTTCTTC
TRBV11-2,NA,TRBJ1-1,many,CASSLYATEAFF,TGTGCCAGCAGCTTATATGCCACTGAAGCTTTCTTT
TRBV20-1,NA,TRBJ1-5,NA,CSATGAWDQPQHF,TGCAGTGCTACAGGGGCTTGGGATCAGCCCCAGCATTTT
TRBV12-3/TRBV12-4,TRBD1,TRBJ1-1,NA,CASSLVTAGTGFGGTEAFF,TGTGCCAGCAGTTTAGTGACGGCCGGGACAGGGTTTGGCGGCACTGAAGCTTTCTTT
TRBV20-1,NA,TRBJ1-1,many,CSARSVNTEAFF,TGCAGTGCTAGATCGGTGAACACTGAAGCTTTCTTT
TRBV29-1,NA,TRBJ2-3,NA,CSGVSAGTLSDTQYF,TGCAGCGGGGTTTCGGCAGGAACTCTGTCAGATACGCAGTATTTT
TRBV12-3/TRBV12-4,TRBD1,TRBJ2-2,many,CASSQQTGSGELFF,TGTGCCAGCAGCCAACAGACAGGGTCCGGGGAGCTGTTTTTT
TRBV7-8,TRBD1,TRBJ1-1,NA,CASSHRQGNTEAFF,TGTGCCAGCAGCCATCGACAGGGGAACACTGAAGCTTTCTTT
TRBV4-2,TRBD2,TRBJ2-7,many,CASSQVTSGGTYEQYF,TGTGCCAGCAGCCAAGTTACCAGCGGGGGTACCTACGAGCAGTACTTC
TRBV2,TRBD1,TRBJ1-4,NA,CASSRDSRVLNEKLFF,TGTGCCAGCAGTCGGGACAGTAGAGTCCTAAATGAAAAACTGTTTTTT
TRBV7-9,NA,TRBJ2-7,NA,CASSFGAGGEQYF,TGTGCCAGCAGCTTCGGTGCGGGTGGCGAGCAGTACTTC
TRBV15,NA,TRBJ2-3,many,CATSRDRNSPSTDTQYF,TGTGCCACCAGCAGAGATCGTAACAGCCCTAGCACAGATACGCAGTATTTT
TRBV24-1,NA,TRBJ2-1,NA,CATSDRRQSSTDTQFF,TGTGCCACCAGTGATCGGAGACAGTCTAGCACAGATACGCAGTTCTTC
TRBV6-4,TRBD2,TRBJ2-7,many,CASSNGGIYYEQYF,TGTGCCAGCAGCAACGGGGGGATATACTACGAGCAGTACTTC
TRBV3-2,NA,TRBJ1-6,many,CASSYETARSPLHF,TGTGCCAGCAGCTACGAGACAGCTAGATCACCCCTCCACTTT
TRBV6-2/TRBV6-3,TRBD2,TRBJ2-5,many,CASGPDIAGGGETQYF,TGTGCCAGCGGTCCGGACATAGCGGGAGGAGGAGAGACCCAGTACTTC
TRBV5-1,NA,TRBJ2-1,NA,CASSWGREQFF,TGCGCCAGCAGCTGGGGACGGGAGCAGTTCTTC
TRBV7-2,NA,TRBJ1-1,NA,CATRAGANTEAFF,TGTGCCACCCGCGCCGGGGCAAACACTGAAGCTTTCTTT
TRBV29-1,TRBD2,TRBJ2-7,many,CSVILAGAYEQYF,TGCAGCGTGATACTAGCGGGAGCCTACGAGCAGTACTTC
TRBV15,NA,TRBJ2-7,few,CATRYRGEQYF,TGTGCCACCAGGTACCGGGGCGAGCAGTACTTC
TRBV2,TRBD1,TRBJ1-4,NA,CASRIHSGTGDEKLFF,TGTGCCAGCAGGATTCACTCCGGGACAGGGGATGAAAAACTGTTTTTT
TRBV7-9,NA,TRBJ2-1,NA,CASSLPGEWYNEQFF,TGTGCCAGCAGCTTACCGGGAGAGTGGTACAATGAGCAGTTCTTC
TRBV9,NA,TRBJ2-3,many,CASSVGRGPSTDTQYF,TGTGCCAGCAGCGTAGGGCGGGGGCCTAGCACAGATACGCAGTATTTT
TRBV15,TRBD1,TRBJ2-7,NA,CATSKTSGTGVSYEQYF,TGTGCCACCAGCAAAACCTCCGGGACAGGGGTCTCCTACGAGCAGTACTTC
TRBV20-1,TRBD1,TRBJ1-2,NA,CSASLQGMNYGYTF,TGCAGTGCTAGTCTACAGGGGATGAACTATGGCTACACCTTC
TRBV30,NA,TRBJ1-2,NA,CAWSVGKSSGEYGYTF,TGTGCCTGGAGTGTAGGAAAAAGTTCCGGGGAGTATGGCTACACCTTC
TRBV19,NA,TRBJ1-6,NA,CASRYQGSYNSPLHF,TGTGCCAGTAGGTATCAGGGGTCCTATAATTCACCCCTCCACTTT
TRBV7-8,NA,TRBJ2-6,NA,CASSLDPGFPLQGANVLTF,TGTGCCAGCAGCTTAGATCCGGGATTCCCCCTCCAGGGGGCCAACGTCCTGACTTTC
TRBV6-4,TRBD2,TRBJ2-1,many,CASSPLAGGRGEQFF,TGTGCCAGCAGTCCACTAGCGGGAGGCCGTGGTGAGCAGTTCTTC
TRBV5-8,NA,TRBJ1-5,NA,CASSLNVGQPQHF,TGTGCCAGCAGCTTGAACGTGGGTCAGCCCCAGCATTTT
TRBV7-9,TRBD1,TRBJ1-1,NA,CASSLVMTGDTEAFF,TGTGCCAGCAGCTTAGTAATGACAGGGGACACTGAAGCTTTCTTT
TRBV2,NA,TRBJ2-5,many,CASRATISTQETQYF,TGTGCCAGCAGGGCCACAATATCGACCCAAGAGACCCAGTACTTC
TRBV7-9,NA,TRBJ2-2,few,CASSSTLTGELFF,TGTGCCAGCAGCTCTACCCTAACCGGGGAGCTGTTTTTT
TRBV10-3,TRBD2,TRBJ2-7,NA,CASVQSSGVGLEQYF,TGTGCCTCCGTTCAGTCCAGCGGGGTCGGGCTGGAGCAGTACTTC
TRBV15,TRBD2,TRBJ2-1,NA,CATSSQALGAGGNNEQFF,TGTGCCACCAGCAGCCAGGCCCTAGGAGCGGGGGGGAACAATGAGCAGTTCTTC
TRBV11-1,TRBD2,TRBJ2-2,many,CASSLRRFGRAPGELFF,TGTGCCAGCAGCCTACGTCGCTTCGGGAGGGCCCCCGGGGAGCTGTTTTTT
TRBV7-3,NA,TRBJ2-5,NA,CASSFPNQETQYF,TGTGCCAGCAGCTTCCCGAACCAAGAGACCCAGTACTTC
TRBV20-1,NA,TRBJ1-6,NA,CSARFGNSPLHF,TGCAGTGCTAGATTCGGTAATTCACCCCTCCACTTT
TRBV13,NA,TRBJ2-7,many,CASSTRTLNYEQYF,TGTGCCAGCAGCACACGGACGCTGAACTACGAGCAGTACTTC
TRBV28,TRBD2,TRBJ2-3,NA,CATHVLAGTSTDTQYF,TGTGCCACCCACGTACTAGCGGGAACTAGCACAGATACGCAGTATTTT
TRBV25-1,TRBD1,TRBJ2-3,many,CASSEYYHPDRADTQYF,TGTGCCAGCAGTGAATATTATCACCCTGACAGGGCAGATACGCAGTATTTT
TRBV7-9,TRBD1,TRBJ1-4,NA,CASSPALQGRGEKLFF,TGTGCCAGCAGCCCCGCGCTACAGGGGCGAGGTGAAAAACTGTTTTTT